This T cell receptor beta chain emerged from a study of human T cells and chemical hapten exposure. The CDR3 spans 16 residues. V lost 5 bases and J lost 9; bases outside the gene matches: 9. The germline V gene encodes CDR1 SNHLY and CDR2 FYNNEI. Time point meaning: pre-sensitization, week 0. Treatment given: therapeutic diphenylcyclopropenone sensitization with weekly scalp DPC. One entry per CDR3 protein results from TCRdb running MiXCR on the RACE reads. The sample records nearly 110,000 distinct CDR3 sequences, 12% being singletons. This clonotype was seen many times. The sequence derives from a woman aged 50 to 65 with alopecia areata. Some clones in this sample may be carry-over from other donors' samples. The sample consisted of whole blood, taken in connection with sensitization to the hapten diphenylcyclopropenone (DPC). V is TRBV2 and J is TRBJ2-1, with 14 bases that match TRBD2. CDR3 sequence (DNA): TGTGCCAGCAGTAAAGGACTAGCGGGAGGTTACGGTGAGCAGTTCTTC. The encoded protein is CASSKGLAGGYGEQFF.